The T cell receptor beta chain described here comes from a study of blood T cell repertoires in COVID-19. Deletions cut 3 bases from V and 4 bases from J, with 16 bases between. The CDR3 loop spans 15 amino acids. Germline values: CDR1 SGDLS, CDR2 YYNGEE. The assay was immunoSEQ multiplex PCR, and TCRdb's table has in-frame clones only and misses some. The table includes just over 300,000 clones, 75% to 90% detected once. Sequencing was carried out using peripheral blood. The V call is TRBV9, the J call TRBJ1-2; D possibly corresponds to TRBD1 (6 bases). This TCR came from a man aged 18-30 years with active or convalescent COVID-19. The CDR3 nucleotides read TGTGCCAGCAGCGGATCTCGGGCAGGGGTCTATGGCTACACCTTC. As protein: CASSGSRAGVYGYTF.